These 7 T cell receptor beta chains were all obtained from the same sample, sequenced in a study of tumor-infiltrating lymphocytes in primary liver carcinoma. Taking about 18-30 mg of unsorted bulk tissue, the authors co-extracted RNA and DNA. Production of TCR beta cDNA used 500 ng total RNA together with a constant-region primer. ARM-PCR was slightly modified, and three nested multiplex PCR rounds with it gave rise to the TCR beta libraries. A C-beta reverse primer and TRBV1-TRBV30 forward primers served in each of the first two PCR rounds, at ten to eleven cycles apiece. One entry per CDR3 protein, called by TCRdb with MiXCR from the multiplex PCR reads. The profile shows tens of thousands of distinct CDR3 sequences, approximately 76% of them singletons. Sequencing input: liver tumor tissue from sampling region 3. The subset here: tumor region T3, left-lateral pole. The receptors stem from a woman aged 25-40 years with primary liver carcinoma and hepatitis B virus infection.

The table lists this clonotype with a count of one. This CDR3 fails to terminate in the conserved phenylalanine or tryptophan, so it likely reflects a read error. The V and J genes are TRBV29-1 and TRBJ1-1; D is uncertain. The germline gives CDR1 SQVTM, CDR2 ANQGSEA. This CDR3 is 13 amino acids long. The CDR3 sequence is CSVGGGGVTEAFL. CDR3 sequence (DNA): TGCAGTGTTGGTGGAGGCGGGGTCACTGAAGCTTTCTTG.

This chain connects TRBV11-2 to TRBJ1-2; 9 bases match TRBD1. The CDR3 sequence is 14 residues long. Germline values: CDR1 SGHAT, CDR2 FQNNGV. The V segment lost 6 bases and the J segment 6 bases; nucleotides outside the gene matches: 8. As DNA, the CDR3 is TGTGCCAGCAGGTTCACACAGGGGGCGGATGGCTACACCTTC. Its translation: CASRFTQGADGYTF.

The chain recombines TRBV11-2 with TRBJ2-3; D uncertain. This CDR3 region has 13 residues. The V end was cut by 5 bases, the J end by 11 bases, with 17 bases between. Germline CDR1 is SGHAT and CDR2 is FQNNGV. The CDR3 DNA follows: TGTGCCAGCAGCCTGCGACGTGGGAATAAGCAGTATTTT. It encodes CASSLRRGNKQYF.

This clonotype is medium-sized (0.01 to 0.1%) within its sample. The V and J genes are TRBV5-4 and TRBJ1-1, with D possibly being TRBD1 (6 bases). The CDR3 has 15 amino acids. Germline V gives CDR1 SGHNT, CDR2 YYREEE (reference sequence). With 4 bases removed from V and 1 base from J, the gap between germline ends came to 14 bases. In nucleotides, the CDR3 is TGTGCCAGCAGCCAACGGGGGGCAGAGAACACTGAAGCTTTCTTT. Protein product: CASSQRGAENTEAFF.

This clonotype appeared many times. V gene TRBV28 combines with J gene TRBJ2-7; 7 nucleotides match TRBD1. CDR1 and CDR2 from the germline V gene are MDHEN and SYDVKM. Trimming took 6 bases from V and 1 from J; bases not matched to a gene: 6. This CDR3 has 14 amino acids. CDR3 residues: CASRETGISYEQYF. The CDR3 coding sequence is TGTGCCAGCAGGGAGACAGGGATTTCCTACGAGCAGTACTTC.

As to this clonotype: One junction end does not reproduce the germline sequence, and a read error may be involved. V and J are TRBV11-2 and TRBJ2-3; weak D call: TRBD2 (5 bases). CDR1 and CDR2 (germline): SGHAT, FQNNGV. CDR3 length: 15 residues. The DNA for the CDR3 is TGTGCCAGCGGCTTAGTAGCGAGAAGCACAGATACGCAGTATTTT. It encodes CASGLVARSTDTQYF.

Note on this clonotype: The junction does not match germline at one end; this may be a read error. The CDR3: CASCQDVGSSYDEQFF. CDR3 DNA: TGCGCCAGCTGCCAAGATGTGGGAAGCTCCTACGATGAGCAGTTCTTC. The chain is built from TRBV4-3 and TRBJ2-1; no definite D call. Germline CDR1 and CDR2: LGHNA and YSLEER. The CDR3 contains 16 residues.